This T cell receptor beta chain came from a study of T-cell memory formation after mild COVID-19. V was shortened by 0 bases and J by 0 bases, with 15 bases between the two germline ends. The CDR3 consists of 17 residues. Germline lookup yields CDR1 MNHEY and CDR2 SVGEGT. Constant-segment primers served in 5'RACE that generated TCR alpha and TCR beta cDNA libraries bearing sample barcodes and UMIs. TCRdb redid the calling of the 5' RACE reads with MiXCR, one entry per CDR3 protein. The sample lists approximately 300,000 distinct CDR3 sequences, about 15% occurring once. The chain has TRBV6-2 or TRBV6-3 and TRBJ2-7, with D uncertain. The sequence was collected from a man aged 18 to 30 who had mild COVID-19 (a few samples of this study predate the infection). Cell type and time point are not known. The sequencing input was PBMCs or a T cell subset sorted from them (not recorded which). CDR3 in DNA: TGTGCCAGCAGTTACTCGCCGGATTATACCAGCTCCTACGAGCAGTACTTC. This codes for CASSYSPDYTSSYEQYF.